The rows below give T cell receptor beta chains drawn from one sample of a study of control samples from healthy donors and cancer patients. TCRdb's copy holds only in-frame clones and misses some; the assay was immunoSEQ multiplex PCR. The table includes 150,000 to 200,000 clones, 75% to 95% detected once. Sequencing used blood. These TCRs come from a woman in her forties in good health. CDR3s include the opening cysteine and the closing phenylalanine or tryptophan. The D gene is left open where the match is weak. The size entry is marked missing in some rows and otherwise reads once, few, many or a size class.

TRBD1	few	TRBV4-2	TRBJ1-3	TGTGCCAGCAGCCAAGATACACAGGGGCCGAACACCATATATTTT	CASSQDTQGPNTIYF
NA	NA	TRBV11-2	TRBJ1-3	TGTGCCAGCAGCTTAGATCCCCCTGGGGGGCTAAGTGGAAACACCATATATTTT	CASSLDPPGGLSGNTIYF
NA	NA	TRBV12-3/TRBV12-4	TRBJ1-2	TGTGCCAGCAATAGGGGCTACACCTTC	CASNRGYTF
NA	NA	TRBV18	TRBJ1-6	TGTGCCAGCTCACCACGGCGGCAGGATAATTCACCCCTCCACTTT	CASSPRRQDNSPLHF
TRBD1	NA	TRBV3-1/TRBV3-2	TRBJ1-1	TGTGCCAGCAGCCAAGGTTGGGGACAGCTCATGAACACTGAAGCTTTCTTT	CASSQGWGQLMNTEAFF
NA	NA	TRBV10-2	TRBJ1-4	TGCGCCAGCATGAGCCAGGTGAATGAAAAACTGTTTTTT	CASMSQVNEKLFF
NA	NA	TRBV27	TRBJ1-2	TGTGCCAGCAGTTTATCGAGGGGGTTGAGTGGCTACACCTTC	CASSLSRGLSGYTF
NA	NA	TRBV18	TRBJ2-1	TGTGCCAGCTCACCACCGGGACGGGGGTCCAATGAGCAGTTCTTC	CASSPPGRGSNEQFF
TRBD1	NA	TRBV27	TRBJ2-2	TGTGCCAGCAGGGGACAGGGGACGACCGGGGAGCTGTTTTTT	CASRGQGTTGELFF
NA	NA	TRBV5-1	TRBJ1-3	TGCGCCAGCAGCTTGGGGGAGCTGGCAGACTCTGGAAACACCATATATTTT	CASSLGELADSGNTIYF
TRBD1	NA	TRBV6-4	TRBJ2-7	TGTGCCAGAAAGGACAGGGCCTGGGAGCAGTACTTC	CARKDRAWEQYF
NA	NA	TRBV25-1	TRBJ2-7	TGTGCCAGCAGTGGTGGGGAATACGAGCAGTACTTC	CASSGGEYEQYF
NA	NA	TRBV2	TRBJ2-7	TGTGCCAGCAGCGGAGGAAGGAGCTCCTACGAGCAGTACTTC	CASSGGRSSYEQYF
NA	NA	TRBV27	TRBJ1-4	TGTGCCAGCACCACAGGAGGACGTGAAAAACTGTTTTTT	CASTTGGREKLFF
TRBD1	NA	TRBV2	TRBJ2-1	TGTGCCAGCAGTCCGACGACAGGGCTTTTTAATGAGCAGTTCTTC	CASSPTTGLFNEQFF